The 21 T cell receptor beta chains below all came from one sample that was sequenced in a study of blood T cell repertoires in COVID-19. Measured with immunoSEQ multiplex PCR; TCRdb has only the in-frame clones, and not every one. This sample yields 110,000 to 150,000 clones, of which approximately 90% are seen a single time; roughly 4.3% belongs to the top ten. The sample consisted of PBMCs or T cells enriched from blood (not recorded which). These receptors came from a man aged 45-65 years who had recovered from COVID-19.

V is TRBV28 and J is TRBJ2-5, with TRBD2 as a possible D gene (5 bases). Germline lookup yields CDR1 MDHEN and CDR2 SYDVKM. The V end lost 2 bases, the J end lost 2 bases, and 24 bases lay between the germline ends. The CDR3 spans 19 residues. CDR3 protein: CASSLDSLPPWTLQETQYF. In DNA, the CDR3 is TGTGCCAGCAGTTTAGATTCTCTCCCACCCTGGACTTTACAAGAGACCCAGTACTTC. Looking up the rest from reference TRBV28 and TRBJ2-5 gives the full variable domain: DVKVTQSSRYLVKRTGEKVFLECVQDMDHENMFWYRQDPGLGLRLIYFSYDVKMKEKGDIPEGYSVSREKKERFSLILESASTNQTSMYLCASSLDSLPPWTLQETQYFGPGTRLLVL.

V is TRBV6-5 and J is TRBJ2-7; the match to TRBD1 covers 9 bases. Germline CDR1 MNHEY, CDR2 SVGAGI. The length of the CDR3 is 13 residues. The V gene end was trimmed by 9 bases and the J gene end by 0 bases; junction bases not matched to a gene: 3. CDR3 protein: CASDRGSSYEQYF. In DNA, the CDR3 is TGTGCCAGTGACAGGGGGAGCTCCTACGAGCAGTACTTC.

In DNA form, the CDR3 reads TGTGCCAGCAGCCCCAGGACAGGTAGCTCCTACGAGCAGTACTTC. The encoded protein is CASSPRTGSSYEQYF. The rearrangement links TRBV5-4 to TRBJ2-7; 7 bases fit TRBD1. The length of the CDR3 is 15 residues. With 4 bases clipped from V and 0 bases from J, the junction kept 7 bases outside the gene matches. From germline, CDR1 is SGHNT and CDR2 YYREEE (reference sequence).

The chain carries TRBV28 and TRBJ1-3; TRBD1 matches at 7 bases. J lost 3 bases, V lost 2 bases, and 4 bases had no gene match. CDR3 size: 15 residues. CDR1 and CDR2 from the germline V gene are MDHEN and SYDVKM. CDR3 DNA: TGTGCCAGCAGTTTAGCCAGGGGGAGTGGAAACACCATATATTTT. It codes for CASSLARGSGNTIYF.

The chain uses TRBV18 and TRBJ1-2; 7 bases fit TRBD1. The CDR3 sequence is 14 residues long. Germline V gene data show CDR1 as KGHSH and CDR2 as LQKENI. With 4 bases clipped from V and 8 bases from J, the junction kept 10 bases outside the gene matches. This CDR3 is CASSRTGESGGYTF. CDR3 sequence (DNA): TGTGCCAGCTCACGAACAGGGGAATCTGGCGGCTACACCTTC.

The CDR3 DNA is TGTGCCAGTAGTAAAGCGGGAGGGTTCTACAATGAGCAGTTCTTC. Translation gives CASSKAGGFYNEQFF. V is TRBV19 and J is TRBJ2-1; 10 bases line up with TRBD2. V was clipped by 4 bases and J by 3 bases; unmatched bases: 3. CDR1 and CDR2 (germline): LNHDA, SQIVND (reference sequence). The CDR3 has 15 residues.

V usage is TRBV24-1 and J usage is TRBJ2-3; D might be TRBD2 (5 bases). CDR1 is KGHDR, CDR2 SFDVKD, per germline. The CDR3 is 15 residues long. Trimming stripped 6 bases from V and 0 bases from J, with 12 bases between. The CDR3 spells CATSPSLASTDTQYF. The DNA for the CDR3 is TGTGCCACCAGTCCGAGCCTAGCTAGCACAGATACGCAGTATTTT.

V usage is TRBV9 and J usage is TRBJ2-2; D is uncertain. V lost 6 bases to trimming and J lost 0 bases, with 9 bases between them. Looked up from germline, CDR1 is SGDLS and CDR2 is YYNGEE. The CDR3 runs to 14 residues. The CDR3 is CASTRMTNTGELFF. The CDR3 nucleotides are TGTGCCAGCACGAGGATGACGAACACCGGGGAGCTGTTTTTT.

V usage is TRBV7-9 and J usage is TRBJ2-7, with D tentatively TRBD1 (5 bases). From germline, CDR1 is SEHNR and CDR2 FQNEAQ (reference sequence). The CDR3 has 14 amino acids. The germline V and J ends were trimmed by 5 bases and 2 bases, with 13 bases remaining between them. As DNA, the CDR3 is TGTGCCAGCAGCCTCACCTCAGGGACCTACGAGCAGTACTTC. Its protein is CASSLTSGTYEQYF.

This rearrangement joins TRBV19 to TRBJ1-4; TRBD1 matches 8 bases. V was clipped by 4 bases and J by 8 bases; unmatched bases: 6. Germline assignment: CDR1 LNHDA and CDR2 SQIVND (reference sequence). The CDR3 sequence is 14 residues long. This CDR3 is CASSTPDRGEKLFF. The CDR3 DNA reads TGTGCCAGTAGTACCCCCGACAGGGGCGAAAAACTGTTTTTT.

This chain links TRBV5-1 with TRBJ2-5; TRBD2 is a possible D gene (6 bases). The length of the CDR3 is 13 residues. CDR1 SGHRS and CDR2 YFSETQ come from the germline V gene. The V and J ends lost 4 bases and 2 bases respectively, with 9 bases between them. The CDR3 region is CASSTLAQETQYF. The CDR3 coding sequence is TGCGCCAGCAGCACACTAGCACAAGAGACCCAGTACTTC.

On this clone: Other DNA sequences from this sample encode an identical CDR3 as well. The CDR3 coding sequence is TGTGCCAGCAGCTTAACGGGGGGAACGGATACGCAGTATTTT. Protein: CASSLTGGTDTQYF. The V call is TRBV7-2, the J call TRBJ2-3, with 7 bases fitting TRBD2. The germline V gene encodes CDR1 SGHTA and CDR2 FQGNSA. The CDR3 totals 14 residues. The J segment lost 6 bases and the V segment lost 2 bases, leaving 5 bases of the junction unmatched.

The chain has TRBV29-1 and TRBJ2-5; 9 positions agree with TRBD2. This CDR3 is built from 12 residues. Germline V lookup: CDR1 SQVTM, CDR2 ANQGSEA. DNA of the CDR3: TGCACTGGCGGGGGGGCCTATGAGACCCAGTACTTC. Protein product: CTGGGAYETQYF.

The V gene is TRBV28, the J gene TRBJ1-4, with 7 bases that match TRBD1. The J segment lost 0 bases and the V segment lost 7 bases, leaving 8 bases of the junction unmatched. CDR3 length: 16 amino acids. The germline V gene encodes CDR1 MDHEN and CDR2 SYDVKM. DNA for the CDR3: TGTGCCAGCACATCACAGGGGATTGCAACTAATGAAAAACTGTTTTTT. Amino acids: CASTSQGIATNEKLFF.

CDR3 protein: CASSVAGGRAYEQYF. For the CDR3, the DNA is TGTGCCAGCAGCGTAGCGGGCGGGAGGGCCTACGAGCAGTACTTC. The rearrangement uses TRBV9 and TRBJ2-7; 9 bases fit TRBD2. Looked up from germline, CDR1 is SGDLS and CDR2 is YYNGEE. Trimming removed 0 bases from V and 2 bases from J; junction bases left unmatched: 3. This CDR3 has 15 amino acids.

Only one count was recorded for this clone. The chain joins TRBV7-2 to TRBJ2-7, with D possibly TRBD2 on 5 matching bases. The CDR3 loop spans 15 amino acids. V was clipped by 3 bases and J by 5 bases, with 17 bases between them. The germline V gene has CDR1 SGHTA and CDR2 FQGNSA. CDR3 in amino acids: CASSFTGTSPNEQYF. CDR3 in DNA: TGTGCCAGCAGCTTTACCGGAACTAGTCCCAACGAGCAGTACTTC.

This clone appeared a single time. The V gene is TRBV2, the J gene TRBJ2-5, with 9 bases identical to TRBD1. The ends lost 7 bases at V and 1 base at J; junction bases unmatched: 4. Germline loops: CDR1 SNHLY, CDR2 FYNNEI. The CDR3 runs 14 residues. The CDR3 region has the DNA TGTGCCAGCATCCGACAGGGGGTCCAAGAGACCCAGTACTTC. This translates into CASIRQGVQETQYF.

The chain links TRBV2 to TRBJ2-4; D is possibly TRBD2 (6 bases). Germline lookup yields CDR1 SNHLY and CDR2 FYNNEI. With 3 bases removed from V and 0 bases from J, the gap between germline ends came to 12 bases. The CDR3 consists of 16 residues. CDR3 region: CASSDRDLLAKNIQYF. CDR3 in DNA: TGTGCCAGCAGTGATCGGGACTTATTAGCCAAAAACATTCAGTACTTC.

The chain uses TRBV7-2 and TRBJ1-2; D might be TRBD1 (6 bases). The CDR3 has 18 amino acids. Per the germline V gene, CDR1 is SGHTA and CDR2 is FQGNSA. V lost 8 bases to trimming and J lost 0 bases, with 25 bases between them. The CDR3 DNA sequence: TGTGCCAGCTACCCGGGGGGGGCTAACATCCGCGCTAACTATGGCTACACCTTC. Amino acid sequence: CASYPGGANIRANYGYTF.

V and J are TRBV4-2 and TRBJ1-6, with D unclear. Germline CDR1 reads LGHNA; CDR2 reads YNFKEQ. The CDR3 extends over 14 amino acids. Trimming took off 0 bases at V and 8 bases at J, with 8 bases between the two ends. CDR3 nucleotides: TGTGCCAGCAGCCAAGACAGGAGGGATTCACCCCTCCACTTT. Its translation: CASSQDRRDSPLHF.

In its sample, this clone was seen a few times. The V gene is TRBV5-1, the J gene TRBJ2-3; D call uncertain. In germline, CDR1 is SGHRS, CDR2 YFSETQ. This CDR3 contains 13 residues. V dropped 4 bases and J dropped 2 bases, with 8 bases sitting between them. For the CDR3, the DNA is TGCGCCAGCAGCGGCGGAGACACAGATACGCAGTATTTT. It translates to CASSGGDTDTQYF. The full variable domain, its missing parts supplied by reference TRBV5-1 and TRBJ2-3, is KAGVTQTPRYLIKTRGQQVTLSCSPISGHRSVSWYQQTPGQGLQFLFEYFSETQRNKGNFPGRFSGRQFSNSRSEMNVSTLELGDSALYLCASSGGDTDTQYFGPGTRLTVL.